This TCR beta chain was retrieved from a study of identical twins (dated by TCRdb to 2016 to 2017). Concerning the study at large: To test whether fetal clonotypes persist, this study deep-sequenced TCR alpha and beta repertoires from monozygotic twins, from unrelated adults of various ages, and from cord blood. To rule out contamination, the twin experiments were replicated at different times with different library preparation protocols.

Every donor was a healthy Caucasian. The paper's findings and limits, for the study overall: Zero-insertion analyses could be partly confounded by invariant T cells such as MAIT and iNKT, though diverse VJ usage argued against such confounding for most clonotypes. In beta out-of-frame sequences, excess twin sharing was weaker, because having fewer shared sequences lowered the signal-to-noise ratio. Abundant cord blood beta clonotypes had fewer insertions, young adult naive repertoires showed a similar but weaker trend, and memory repertoires showed no such trend. Out-of-frame TCR alpha sequences shared between twins showed an excess of low generation-probability sequences compared with coincidental sharing between unrelated individuals. Conclusions relied on cross-sectional statistical analysis, since the same donors could not be followed over many years. In monozygotic twins, recombination models systematically underestimated out-of-frame TCR alpha sharing, but the models matched the sharing seen between unrelated individuals.

In the case of this clonotype: Its antigen remains undetermined. Per-base quality was not reported, and no clone a single base away is much larger than it.

Receptors were amplified or captured by 5' RACE. Sequenced using an Illumina HiSeq 2000. A universal primer binding site was added through template switching, and the final cDNA carried a unique molecular identifier so that TCR cDNA molecules could be counted accurately. Specific primers in the conserved constant-segment region were used to synthesize first-strand cDNA for the TCR alpha and beta chains. To control for contamination, every cDNA library was double barcoded, receiving both a SMART-Mk sample barcode and Illumina barcodes. TruSeq adapter sequences and Illumina sample barcodes were added in two successive PCR steps. Sequencing of the TCR alpha and beta cDNA libraries was done on the Illumina HiSeq platform using custom primers. The authors' analysis ran thus. Unique molecular identifiers were extracted from raw reads with MiGEC, and CDR3 positions were determined with MiXCR. Recombination models were inferred per individual with the repgenHMM and IGoR tools using an EM algorithm. Shared clonotype analysis was performed with the tcR package in R, normalizing sharing by the product of cloneset sizes. To study raw recombination free of thymic and clonal selection effects, out-of-frame nonproductive sequences were analyzed. TCRdb reprocessing: public reads trimmed at Q25 with fastp, clones called with MiXCR, in-frame beta chains kept. Each CDR3 protein appears once, grouped with its most common genes and DNA. The V and J calls were determined by TCRdb, not by the authors. The sample has 1.5 million to 2 million distinct CDR3 sequences on record, about 32% of them singletons. 0.25% to 0.3% of the sample lies in the top ten.

Via the germline V gene, CDR1 is SGHRS and CDR2 YFSETQ. V loses 0 bases of germline sequence and J loses 3 bases, and the interval between the two ends is 10 bases. The CDR3, cysteine through phenylalanine, is 14 amino acids long. Solely the CDR3 DNA is kept, with 42 bases framed from the first base. The receptor comes from a newborn girl in good health. The source material was cord blood. The chain was built from TRBV5-1 and TRBJ2-7; the D gene lacks a confident call. The DNA is as follows: TGCGCCAGCAGCTTGGGCGGTTTATTCTACGAGCAGTACTTC. Its translation reads: CASSLGGLFYEQYF.